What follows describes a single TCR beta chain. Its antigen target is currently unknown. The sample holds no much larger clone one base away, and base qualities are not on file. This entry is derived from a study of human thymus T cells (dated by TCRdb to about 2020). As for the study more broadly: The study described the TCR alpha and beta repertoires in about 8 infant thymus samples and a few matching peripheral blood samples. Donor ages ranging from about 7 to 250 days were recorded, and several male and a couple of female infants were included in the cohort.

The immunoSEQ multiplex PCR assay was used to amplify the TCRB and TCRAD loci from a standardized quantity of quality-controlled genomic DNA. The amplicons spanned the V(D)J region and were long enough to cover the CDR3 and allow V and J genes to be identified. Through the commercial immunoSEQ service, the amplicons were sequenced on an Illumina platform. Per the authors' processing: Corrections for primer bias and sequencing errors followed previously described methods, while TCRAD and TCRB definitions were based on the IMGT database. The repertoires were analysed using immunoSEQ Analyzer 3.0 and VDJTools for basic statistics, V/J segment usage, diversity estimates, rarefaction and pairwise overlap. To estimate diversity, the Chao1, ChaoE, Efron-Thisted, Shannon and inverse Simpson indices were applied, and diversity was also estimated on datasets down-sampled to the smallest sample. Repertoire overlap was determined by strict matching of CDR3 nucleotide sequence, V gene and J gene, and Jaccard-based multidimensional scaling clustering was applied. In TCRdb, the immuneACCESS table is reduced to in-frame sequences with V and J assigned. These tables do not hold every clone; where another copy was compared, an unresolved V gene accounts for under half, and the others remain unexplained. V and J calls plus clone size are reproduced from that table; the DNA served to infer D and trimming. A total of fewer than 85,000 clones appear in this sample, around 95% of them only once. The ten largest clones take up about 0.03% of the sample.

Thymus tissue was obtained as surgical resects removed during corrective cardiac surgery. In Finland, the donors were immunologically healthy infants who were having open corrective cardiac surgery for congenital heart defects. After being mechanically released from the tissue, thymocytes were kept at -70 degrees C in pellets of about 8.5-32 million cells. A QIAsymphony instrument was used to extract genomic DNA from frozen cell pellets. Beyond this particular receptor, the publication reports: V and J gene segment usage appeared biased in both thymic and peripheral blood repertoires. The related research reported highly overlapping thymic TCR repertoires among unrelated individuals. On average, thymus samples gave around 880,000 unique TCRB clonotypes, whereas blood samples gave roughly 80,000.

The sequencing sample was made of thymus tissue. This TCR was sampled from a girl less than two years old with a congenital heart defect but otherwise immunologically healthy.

The nucleotide sequence reads TGTGCCAGTACCGATGGGGGACACATAGCCAAAAACATTCAGTACTTC. It translates as CASTDGGHIAKNIQYF. The sequence links TRBV19 to TRBJ2-4, and perhaps TRBD1 as D gene, on 6 matching bases. Taken from the germline V gene (reference sequence), the CDR1 and CDR2 loops are LNHDA and SQIVND. Inclusive of the bounding cysteine and phenylalanine, the CDR3 is 16 residues long. Just CDR3 DNA is preserved here, 48 bases in frame from base 1. V is clipped by 7 bases and J by 0 bases, and the sequence between their germline boundaries is 16 bases long.